The rows below give T cell receptor beta chains drawn from one sample of a study of T cells in tumors after PD-1 blockade. Assay: immunoSEQ multiplex PCR; the TCRdb copy retains only in-frame clones and omits some. Seen here are more than 12,000 clones, around 68% observed once, and the top ten hold about 31%. Sequences were derived from tumor tissue, sampled after anti-PD-1 treatment. Receptors originate from a human donor with cutaneous squamous cell carcinoma. The CDR3 runs from the conserved cysteine through the conserved F or W. Each record gives: D gene, clone size, V gene, J gene, CDR3 DNA, CDR3 protein. D genes are given only for firm matches. Size is omitted from some rows. Given values are once, few, many or a class for expanded clones.

D gene: TRBD1
clone size: once
V gene: TRBV5-1
J gene: TRBJ1-1
CDR3 DNA: TGCGCCAGCAGCCAAGGACAGGGTTTCACTGAAGCTTTCTTT
CDR3 protein: CASSQGQGFTEAFF

D gene: -
clone size: once
V gene: TRBV24-1
J gene: TRBJ2-5
CDR3 DNA: TGTGCCACCAGTGATCCCGGACGAGTTCAAGAGACCCAGTACTTC
CDR3 protein: CATSDPGRVQETQYF

D gene: -
clone size: -
V gene: TRBV7-2
J gene: TRBJ1-1
CDR3 DNA: TGTGCCAGCAGCCAAGGGTGGGGGCGCGACACTGAAGCTTTCTTT
CDR3 protein: CASSQGWGRDTEAFF

D gene: -
clone size: once
V gene: TRBV4-3
J gene: TRBJ1-5
CDR3 DNA: TGCGCCAGCAGCCAAGCCGACATGGTGCTAGGTCAGCCCCAGCATTTT
CDR3 protein: CASSQADMVLGQPQHF

D gene: TRBD1
clone size: -
V gene: TRBV5-1
J gene: TRBJ2-7
CDR3 DNA: TGCGCCAGCAGCTTGGAGGGGACAGGGAGGGACGAGCAGTACTTC
CDR3 protein: CASSLEGTGRDEQYF

D gene: -
clone size: -
V gene: TRBV18
J gene: TRBJ2-3
CDR3 DNA: TGTGCCAGCTCTCCATCCGGGGACCCGGATACGCAGTATTTT
CDR3 protein: CASSPSGDPDTQYF

D gene: TRBD1
clone size: -
V gene: TRBV2
J gene: TRBJ2-3
CDR3 DNA: TGTGCCAGCAGAAAAGGACAGGGTTGGACAGATACGCAGTATTTT
CDR3 protein: CASRKGQGWTDTQYF

D gene: TRBD1
clone size: -
V gene: TRBV15
J gene: TRBJ1-5
CDR3 DNA: TGTGCCACCCAGGGGGCGGCCAATCAGCCCCAGCATTTT
CDR3 protein: CATQGAANQPQHF

D gene: TRBD2
clone size: -
V gene: TRBV2
J gene: TRBJ2-5
CDR3 DNA: TGTGCCAGCAGTGACGGGGGGGGCGGGCAAGAGACCCAGTACTTC
CDR3 protein: CASSDGGGGQETQYF

D gene: -
clone size: -
V gene: TRBV29-1
J gene: TRBJ1-1
CDR3 DNA: TGCAGCGTGCGAGACACTGAAGCTTTCTTT
CDR3 protein: CSVRDTEAFF

D gene: -
clone size: -
V gene: TRBV5-1
J gene: TRBJ2-3
CDR3 DNA: TGCGCCAGCAGCTTGGATCCCCCAGGGACGACAGATACACAGTATTTT
CDR3 protein: CASSLDPPGTTDTQYF

D gene: -
clone size: -
V gene: TRBV2
J gene: TRBJ1-5
CDR3 DNA: TGTGCCAGCGGACGGCGGGTTAATCAGCCCCAGCATTTT
CDR3 protein: CASGRRVNQPQHF

D gene: -
clone size: -
V gene: TRBV20-1
J gene: TRBJ1-4
CDR3 DNA: TGCAGTGCTAGTGGGACTGTTGCAACTAATGAAAAACTGTTTTTT
CDR3 protein: CSASGTVATNEKLFF

D gene: TRBD2
clone size: -
V gene: TRBV10-1
J gene: TRBJ2-1
CDR3 DNA: TGCGCCAGCACCTATGGCGGGGGAAATGAGCAGTTCTTC
CDR3 protein: CASTYGGGNEQFF

D gene: TRBD1
clone size: -
V gene: TRBV6-4
J gene: TRBJ2-7
CDR3 DNA: TGTGCCAGCAGTGACTCGCCAGGGGGCTACGAGCAGTACTTC
CDR3 protein: CASSDSPGGYEQYF